The next 10 T cell receptor beta chains were all read from a single sample in a study of blood T cell repertoires in COVID-19. The method was immunoSEQ multiplex PCR; TCRdb's version includes in-frame clones alone and lacks a portion of them. The sample has some 130,000 clones; approximately 82% are singletons. Material: peripheral blood. These receptors all come from a man in his fifties or sixties who had recovered from COVID-19.

The chain uses TRBV30 and TRBJ2-7; D possibly corresponds to TRBD1 (5 bases). CDR3 length equals 13 residues. V was pared by 6 bases and J by 5 bases, with 17 bases between. The germline V gene has CDR1 GTSNPN and CDR2 SVGIG (reference sequence). This chain's CDR3 is CACHRIAPDEQYF. In DNA, the CDR3 is TGTGCCTGTCACAGGATTGCCCCTGACGAGCAGTACTTC.

The rearrangement links TRBV18 to TRBJ1-2, with 9 bases lining up with TRBD1. Germline V gene sequence: CDR1 KGHSH, CDR2 LQKENI. J lost 2 bases, V lost 8 bases, and 6 bases had no gene match. The CDR3 extends over 14 amino acids. In nucleotides, the CDR3 is TGTGCCAGCCCCGGGACAGGGCGAAACTATGGCTACACCTTC. Its translation: CASPGTGRNYGYTF.

About this clone itself: The missing conserved phenylalanine or tryptophan at the end of this CDR3 makes a read error likely. The DNA is left out, because the CDR3 cannot be placed on it with certainty; the CDR3 is given as TCRdb lists it. CDR3 sequence reads: CASSPSTGG. The chain recombines TRBV14 with TRBJ1-6. The CDR3 comprises 9 residues, both ends counted. The germline gives CDR1 SGHDN, CDR2 FVKESK.

The chain combines TRBV4-3 with TRBJ1-5; weak D call: TRBD1 (6 bases). V shed 3 bases and J shed 8 bases, with 17 bases lying between them. Looked up from germline, CDR1 is LGHNA and CDR2 is YSLEER. The CDR3 totals 15 residues. The chain's CDR3 is CASSQGTGYGEPQHF. DNA for the CDR3: TGCGCCAGCAGCCAGGGCACAGGGTATGGGGAGCCCCAGCATTTT.

This clone was picked up one time. The chain has TRBV3-1 (or the pseudogene TRBV3-2) and TRBJ1-4; 7 bases are a match to TRBD1. The CDR3 totals 16 residues. Germline-derived CDR1 and CDR2 are LGHDT and YNNKEL (reference sequence). The trim removed 3 bases at V and 0 bases at J, leaving 4 bases unmatched. CDR3 region: CASSQGQRATNEKLFF. The CDR3 bases are TGTGCCAGCAGCCAGGGACAGCGTGCAACTAATGAAAAACTGTTTTTT.

The genes are TRBV7-2 and TRBJ2-5; D possibly corresponds to TRBD2 (6 bases). Germline V gene lookup returns CDR1 SGHTA and CDR2 FQGNSA. The V gene lost 4 bases and the J gene lost 2 bases, with 17 bases spanning the gap. The CDR3 loop spans 16 amino acids. CDR3 nucleotide sequence: TGTGCCAGCAGCTCTCCATCTAGCGCAGGGCAAGAGACCCAGTACTTC. Translated: CASSSPSSAGQETQYF.

V is TRBV2 and J is TRBJ2-1; 15 bases align to TRBD2. Germline loops: CDR1 SNHLY, CDR2 FYNNEI. V trimming: 0 bases; J trimming: 9 bases; junction bases outside the gene matches: 3. The CDR3 contains 16 residues. CDR3 loop: CASSEALGLAGGEQFF. DNA for the CDR3: TGTGCCAGCAGTGAAGCGCTGGGACTAGCGGGAGGTGAGCAGTTCTTC.

The V gene is TRBV19, the J gene TRBJ1-1; possibly TRBD1 for D (6 bases). The CDR3 consists of 14 residues. Per germline, CDR1 LNHDA and CDR2 SQIVND (reference sequence). Trimming pared 7 bases from V and 1 base from J, leaving 13 bases between. CDR3 sequence (DNA): TGTGCCAGTACCTTGGGGACACAGAACACTGAAGCTTTCTTT. It encodes CASTLGTQNTEAFF. The entire variable domain, with the rest obtained from reference TRBV19 and TRBJ1-1, is as follows: DGGITQSPKYLFRKEGQNVTLSCEQNLNHDAMYWYRQDPGQGLRLIYYSQIVNDFQKGDIAEGYSVSREKKESFPLTVTSAQKNPTAFYLCASTLGTQNTEAFFGQGTRLTVV.

The genes are TRBV3-1 (or the pseudogene TRBV3-2) and TRBJ2-5; 9 nucleotides line up with TRBD1. Germline V CDR1 and CDR2: LGHDT, YNNKEL (reference sequence). The trim removed 4 bases at V and 5 bases at J, leaving 11 bases unmatched. This CDR3 has 16 residues. The chain's CDR3 is CASSLQVTGGGETQYF. In nucleotides, the CDR3 is TGTGCCAGCAGCCTCCAAGTCACAGGGGGCGGGGAGACCCAGTACTTC.

The chain recombines TRBV6-5 with TRBJ1-5; 10 bases agree with TRBD1. The CDR3 length is 15 residues. The germline V gene has CDR1 MNHEY and CDR2 SVGAGI. The V and J ends lost 4 bases and 6 bases, in that order; junction bases with no gene match: 6. CDR3 coding DNA: TGTGCCAGCAGTTGGGACAGGGGATCACCTCAGCCCCAGCATTTT. Its protein is CASSWDRGSPQPQHF.